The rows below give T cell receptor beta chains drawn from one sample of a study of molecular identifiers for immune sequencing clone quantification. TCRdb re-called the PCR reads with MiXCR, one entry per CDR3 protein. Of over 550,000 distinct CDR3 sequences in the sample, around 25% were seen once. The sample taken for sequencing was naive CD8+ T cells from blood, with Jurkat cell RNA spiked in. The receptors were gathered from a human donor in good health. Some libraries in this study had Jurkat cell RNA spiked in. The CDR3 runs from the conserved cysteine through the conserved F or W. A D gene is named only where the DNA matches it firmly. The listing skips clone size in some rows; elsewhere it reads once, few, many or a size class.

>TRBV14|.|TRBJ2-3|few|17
CASSQVVQGGSTDTQYF
TGTGCCAGCAGCCAAGTAGTCCAGGGGGGAAGCACAGATACGCAGTATTTT
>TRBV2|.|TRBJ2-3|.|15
CASSEPPGTTDTQYF
TGTGCCAGCAGTGAGCCCCCAGGGACTACAGATACGCAGTATTTT
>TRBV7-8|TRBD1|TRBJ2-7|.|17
CANSLGDRGSLPYEQYF
TGTGCCAACAGCTTAGGAGACAGGGGTTCCCTACCATACGAGCAGTACTTC
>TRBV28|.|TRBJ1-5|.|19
CASSFRAGRGRAYNQPQHF
TGTGCCAGCAGTTTTAGAGCGGGTCGGGGGCGCGCGTATAATCAGCCCCAGCATTTT
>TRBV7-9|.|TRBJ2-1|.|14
CASSGAQASDEQFF
TGTGCCAGCAGCGGGGCACAGGCGAGCGATGAGCAGTTCTTC
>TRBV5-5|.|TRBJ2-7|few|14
CASSLAPGSDEQYF
TGTGCCAGCAGCTTGGCGCCGGGCTCGGACGAGCAGTACTTC
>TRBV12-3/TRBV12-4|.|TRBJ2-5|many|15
CASSLGSGVAKTQYF
TGTGCCAGCAGTTTAGGGTCGGGGGTCGCGAAGACCCAGTACTTC
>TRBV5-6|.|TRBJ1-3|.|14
CASIARGPPDTIYF
TGTGCCAGCATTGCCAGGGGACCGCCGGACACCATATATTTT
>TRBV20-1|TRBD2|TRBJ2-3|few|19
CSAGGPSGGPRTFTDTQYF
TGCAGTGCTGGGGGGCCTAGCGGGGGGCCAAGGACCTTCACAGATACGCAGTATTTT
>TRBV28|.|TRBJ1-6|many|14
CASNSLRNNSPLHF
TGTGCCAGCAACTCCCTCCGAAATAATTCACCCCTCCACTTT
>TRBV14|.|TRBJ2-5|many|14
CASSQAVASWAQYF
TGTGCCAGCAGCCAAGCGGTGGCCTCATGGGCCCAGTACTTC
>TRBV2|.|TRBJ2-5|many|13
CASSGQLQETQYF
TGTGCCAGCAGTGGTCAGCTCCAAGAGACCCAGTACTTC
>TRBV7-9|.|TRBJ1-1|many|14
CASSLGISNTEAFF
TGTGCCAGCAGCTTAGGAATCTCGAACACTGAAGCTTTCTTT
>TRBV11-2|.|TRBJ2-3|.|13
CASSHANGYTQYF
TGTGCCAGCAGCCACGCGAACGGATATACGCAGTATTTT
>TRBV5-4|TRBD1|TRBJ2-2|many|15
CASSFGQGNTGELFF
TGTGCCAGCAGCTTTGGACAGGGGAACACCGGGGAGCTGTTTTTT
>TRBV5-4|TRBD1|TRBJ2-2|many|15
CASSFEGAGTGELFF
TGTGCCAGCAGCTTCGAGGGGGCTGGCACCGGGGAGCTGTTTTTT
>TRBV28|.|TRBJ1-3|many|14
CASKAWGAGNTIYF
TGTGCCAGCAAAGCCTGGGGCGCTGGAAACACCATATATTTT
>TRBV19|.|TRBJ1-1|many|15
CASSIKQTTSTEAFF
TGTGCCAGTAGTATTAAACAGACGACGTCTACTGAAGCTTTCTTT
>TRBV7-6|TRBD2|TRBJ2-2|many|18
CASSRPRTSGRVTGELFF
TGTGCCAGCAGCCGACCTAGGACTAGCGGGAGGGTTACCGGGGAGCTGTTTTTT
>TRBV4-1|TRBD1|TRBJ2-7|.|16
CASSQEGYGDSYEQYF
TGCGCCAGCAGCCAAGAGGGATATGGGGACAGCTACGAGCAGTACTTC
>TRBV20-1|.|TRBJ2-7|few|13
CSAIYRESYEQYF
TGCAGTGCTATTTACAGGGAGTCCTACGAGCAGTACTTC
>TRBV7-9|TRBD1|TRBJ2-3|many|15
CASSSGQGNTDTQYF
TGTGCCAGCAGCTCCGGACAGGGAAACACAGATACGCAGTATTTT
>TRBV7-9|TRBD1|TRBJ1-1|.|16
CASGYWTGGLNTEAFF
TGTGCCAGCGGCTATTGGACAGGGGGCCTGAACACTGAAGCTTTCTTT
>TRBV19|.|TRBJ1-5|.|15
CASSIAHPGGQPQHF
TGTGCCAGTAGTATAGCCCACCCAGGCGGCCAGCCCCAGCATTTT
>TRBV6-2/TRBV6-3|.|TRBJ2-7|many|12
CASSSPSYEQYF
TGTGCCAGCAGTTCGCCCAGCTACGAGCAGTACTTC
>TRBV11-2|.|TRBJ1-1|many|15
CASSGDWSMNTEAFF
TGTGCCAGCAGCGGGGACTGGTCCATGAACACTGAAGCTTTCTTT
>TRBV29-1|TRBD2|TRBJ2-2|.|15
CSAIAGGRNTGELFF
TGCAGCGCCATAGCGGGGGGGAGGAACACCGGGGAGCTGTTTTTT
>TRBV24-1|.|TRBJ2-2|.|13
CATTALGVRELFF
TGTGCCACCACCGCCCTCGGGGTCAGGGAGCTGTTTTTT
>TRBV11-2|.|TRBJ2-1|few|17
CASSLNVAERSYNEQFF
TGTGCCAGCAGCTTAAACGTGGCAGAAAGATCCTACAATGAGCAGTTCTTC
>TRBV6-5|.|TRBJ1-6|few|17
CASSLNLGPEVNSPLHF
TGTGCCAGCAGTTTAAATCTCGGACCCGAGGTGAATTCACCCCTCCACTTT
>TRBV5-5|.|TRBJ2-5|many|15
CASSLGTASQETQYF
TGTGCCAGCAGCTTGGGTACGGCTAGTCAAGAGACCCAGTACTTC
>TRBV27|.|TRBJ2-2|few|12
CASSLISGELFF
TGTGCCAGCAGTTTAATTTCCGGGGAGCTGTTTTTT
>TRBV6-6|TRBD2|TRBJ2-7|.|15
CASSYSGASGSEQYF
TGTGCCAGCAGTTACTCGGGGGCTAGCGGGAGCGAGCAGTACTTC
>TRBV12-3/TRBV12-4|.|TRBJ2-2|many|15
CASRLTGSPTGELFF
TGTGCCAGCAGACTCACAGGGTCCCCCACCGGGGAGCTGTTTTTT
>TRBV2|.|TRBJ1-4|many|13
CASSEGTGEKLFF
TGTGCCAGCAGTGAGGGGACGGGTGAAAAACTGTTTTTT
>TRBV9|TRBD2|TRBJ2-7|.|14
CASSPLAGRDEQYF
TGTGCCAGCAGCCCACTAGCGGGGCGGGACGAGCAGTACTTC
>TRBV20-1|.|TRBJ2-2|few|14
CSAREGVYTGELFF
TGCAGTGCTAGAGAAGGGGTTTACACCGGGGAGCTGTTTTTT